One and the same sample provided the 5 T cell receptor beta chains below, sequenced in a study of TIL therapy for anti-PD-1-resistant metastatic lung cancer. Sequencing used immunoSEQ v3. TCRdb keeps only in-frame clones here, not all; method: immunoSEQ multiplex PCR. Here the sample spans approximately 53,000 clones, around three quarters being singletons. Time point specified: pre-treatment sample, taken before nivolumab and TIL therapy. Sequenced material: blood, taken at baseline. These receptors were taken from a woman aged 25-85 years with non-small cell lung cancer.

The CDR3 DNA follows: TGTGCCTGGAGAGAGCCCGACGGTACCTACGAGCAGTACTTC. Translated: CAWREPDGTYEQYF. The chain links TRBV30 to TRBJ2-7; D remains unclear. This CDR3 region has 14 residues. V lost 3 bases and J lost 2, with 14 bases in between. Germline V lookup: CDR1 GTSNPN, CDR2 SVGIG (reference sequence).

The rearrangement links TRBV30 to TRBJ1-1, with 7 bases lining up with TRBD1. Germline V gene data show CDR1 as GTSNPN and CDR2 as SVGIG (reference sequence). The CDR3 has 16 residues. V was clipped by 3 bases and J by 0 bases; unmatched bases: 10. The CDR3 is CAWRLPGQRLNTEAFF. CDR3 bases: TGTGCCTGGAGACTCCCGGGACAGCGCCTGAACACTGAAGCTTTCTTT.

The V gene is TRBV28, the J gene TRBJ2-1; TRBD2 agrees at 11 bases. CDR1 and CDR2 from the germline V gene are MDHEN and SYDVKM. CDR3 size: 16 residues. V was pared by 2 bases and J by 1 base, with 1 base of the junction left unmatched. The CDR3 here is CASSLLAGGSYNEQFF. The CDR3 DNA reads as TGTGCCAGCAGTTTACTAGCGGGAGGATCCTACAATGAGCAGTTCTTC.

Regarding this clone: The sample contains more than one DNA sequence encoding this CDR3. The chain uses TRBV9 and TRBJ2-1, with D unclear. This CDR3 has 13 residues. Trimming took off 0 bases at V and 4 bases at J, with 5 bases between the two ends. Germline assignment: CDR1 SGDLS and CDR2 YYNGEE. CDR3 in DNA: TGTGCCAGCAGCGTAGCCCTTTACAATGAGCAGTTCTTC. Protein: CASSVALYNEQFF.

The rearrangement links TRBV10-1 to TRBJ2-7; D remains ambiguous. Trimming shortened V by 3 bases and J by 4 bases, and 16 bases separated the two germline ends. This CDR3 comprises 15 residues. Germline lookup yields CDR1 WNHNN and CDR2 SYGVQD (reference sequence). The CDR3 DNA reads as TGCGCCAGCAGTGATTTCGGAAAACAAAAATACGAGCAGTACTTC. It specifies CASSDFGKQKYEQYF.